This T cell receptor (beta chain) was obtained from a study of OX40 agonist ivuxolimab in advanced cancers. Study-wide points: The mean number of expanded clones was higher in CD8+ T cells than in CD4+.

The count of this clone is one. Its cognate antigen is unknown. This table comes from immunoSEQ multiplex PCR, and its TCRdb copy is limited to in-frame clones, with some not included. The table includes roughly 41,000 clones, approximately 85% detected once. This receptor was obtained from an adult with an advanced solid tumor such as melanoma, head and neck, liver or kidney cancer. Source: CD4+ or CD8+ T cells sorted from blood, taken in a trial of the OX40 agonist ivuxolimab.

The DNA of the CDR3 is TGTGCCAGCAGCTTAACCCCGGGACAAAACACCGGGGAGCTGTTTTTT. Residues: CASSLTPGQNTGELFF. The chain couples TRBV7-3 to TRBJ2-2, with a weak D call TRBD1 (6 bases). The CDR3 loop spans 16 amino acids. Trimming shortened V by 0 bases and J by 2 bases, and 10 bases separated the two germline ends. CDR1 and CDR2 (germline): SGHTA, FQGTGA.